The 7 T cell receptor beta chains presented below share a single source sample, sequenced in a study of blood T cell repertoires in COVID-19 (dated by TCRdb to 2018 to 2021). To prepare the library, the immunoSEQ multiplex PCR assay was applied. Here the immuneACCESS table is served through TCRdb, limited to in-frame sequences with V and J called. Missing clones are a known gap in these copies; in checked studies unresolved V genes cover under half, and the rest lacks a known reason. The sample contains just over 65,000 clones, more than 80% of them found a single time. The ten largest clones take up about 8.1% of the sample. Material for sequencing was peripheral blood. These TCRs come from a man aged 25 to 40 with acute or convalescent COVID-19.

The CDR3 nucleotides read TGTGCCAGCAGCCAGGAGGGGGACAGGGTAGACGAGCAGTACTTC. It encodes CASSQEGDRVDEQYF. The chain has TRBV5-5 and TRBJ2-7, with 9 positions matching TRBD1. The V segment lost 4 bases and the J segment 5 bases; nucleotides outside the gene matches: 10. This CDR3 spans 15 amino acids. Germline V gene data show CDR1 as SGHKS and CDR2 as YYEKEE (reference sequence).

This clone was seen only a few times. Other DNA sequences in the same sample also yield this CDR3. The chain uses TRBV12-3 or TRBV12-4 and TRBJ2-2; D remains unclear. The CDR3 sequence is 12 residues long. V shed 4 bases and J shed 5 bases, with 5 bases lying between them. The CDR3 nucleotides are TGTGCCAGCAGTTCTAGTACCGGGGAGCTGTTTTTT. As protein: CASSSSTGELFF.

V is TRBV7-2 and J is TRBJ1-1, with D possibly TRBD1 on 6 matching bases. Trimming took off 5 bases at V and 1 base at J, with 8 bases between the two ends. The CDR3 sequence is 13 residues long. CDR1 and CDR2 from the germline V gene are SGHTA and FQGNSA. The CDR3 reads CASSLQGNTEAFF. CDR3 bases: TGTGCCAGCAGCCTACAGGGGAACACTGAAGCTTTCTTT.

This sequence joins TRBV6-5 and TRBJ2-4; 9 bases line up with TRBD1. V lost 0 bases and J lost 5; bases outside the gene matches: 2. Germline CDR1 MNHEY, CDR2 SVGAGI. The CDR3 totals 15 residues. DNA of the CDR3: TGTGCCAGCAGTTACTCGAACAGGGGGCAAAACATTCAGTACTTC. Amino acid sequence: CASSYSNRGQNIQYF.

The chain's CDR3 is CATSSGTYEQYF. CDR3 sequence (DNA): TGTGCCACCAGTTCAGGGACCTACGAGCAGTACTTC. The V call is TRBV24-1, the J call TRBJ2-7; D is perhaps TRBD1 (5 bases). CDR1 KGHDR and CDR2 SFDVKD come from the germline V gene. The CDR3 has 12 amino acids. With 6 bases removed from V and 2 bases from J, the gap between germline ends came to 7 bases.

This chain uses TRBV2 with TRBJ2-5; tentatively, D is TRBD1 (5 bases). This CDR3 is 13 amino acids long. The ends were cut back, 4 bases at V and 5 bases at J, with 11 bases in the middle. The germline gives CDR1 SNHLY, CDR2 FYNNEI. The CDR3 sequence: CASSGTGRETQYF. CDR3 nucleotide sequence: TGTGCCAGCAGTGGTACAGGCAGGGAGACCCAGTACTTC.

V and J are TRBV7-8 and TRBJ1-1; a weak D match, TRBD1 (6 bases). The CDR3 has 20 residues. From germline, CDR1 is SGHVS and CDR2 FQNEAQ. Trimming cost V 5 bases and J 1 base, with 29 bases left between them. This chain's CDR3 is CASSHSRGGGLLTENTEAFF. The CDR3 DNA follows: TGTGCCAGCAGCCACTCTCGGGGGGGCGGTCTACTCACCGAGAACACTGAAGCTTTCTTT.